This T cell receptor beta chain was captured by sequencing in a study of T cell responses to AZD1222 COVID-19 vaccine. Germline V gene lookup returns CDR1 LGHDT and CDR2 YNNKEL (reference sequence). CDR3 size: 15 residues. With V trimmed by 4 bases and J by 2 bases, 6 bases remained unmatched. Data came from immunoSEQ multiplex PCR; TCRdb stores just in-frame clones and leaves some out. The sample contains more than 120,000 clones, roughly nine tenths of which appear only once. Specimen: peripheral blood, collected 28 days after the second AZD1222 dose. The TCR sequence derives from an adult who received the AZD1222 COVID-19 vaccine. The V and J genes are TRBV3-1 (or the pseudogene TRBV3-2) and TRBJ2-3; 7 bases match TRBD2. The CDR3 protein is CASSPPGLLTDTQYF. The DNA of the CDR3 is TGTGCCAGCAGCCCACCGGGACTACTCACAGATACGCAGTATTTT.